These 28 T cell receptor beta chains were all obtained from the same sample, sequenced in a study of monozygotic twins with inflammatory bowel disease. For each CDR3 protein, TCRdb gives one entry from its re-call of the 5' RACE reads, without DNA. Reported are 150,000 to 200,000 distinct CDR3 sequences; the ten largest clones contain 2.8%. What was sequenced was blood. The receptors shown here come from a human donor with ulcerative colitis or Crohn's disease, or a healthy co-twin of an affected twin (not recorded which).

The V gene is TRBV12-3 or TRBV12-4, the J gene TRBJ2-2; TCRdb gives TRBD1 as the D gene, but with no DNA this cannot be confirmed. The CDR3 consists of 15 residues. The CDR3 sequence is CASRARGGVTGELFF.

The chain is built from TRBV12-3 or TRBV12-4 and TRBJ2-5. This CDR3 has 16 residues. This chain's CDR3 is CASSLGRNYIQETQYF.

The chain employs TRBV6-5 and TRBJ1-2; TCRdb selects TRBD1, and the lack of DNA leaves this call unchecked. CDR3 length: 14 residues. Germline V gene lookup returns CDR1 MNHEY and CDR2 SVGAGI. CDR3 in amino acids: CASSYDLVRGGYTF.

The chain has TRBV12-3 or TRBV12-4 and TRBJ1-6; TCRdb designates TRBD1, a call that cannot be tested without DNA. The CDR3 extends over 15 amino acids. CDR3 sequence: CASRKTTGDGSPLHF.

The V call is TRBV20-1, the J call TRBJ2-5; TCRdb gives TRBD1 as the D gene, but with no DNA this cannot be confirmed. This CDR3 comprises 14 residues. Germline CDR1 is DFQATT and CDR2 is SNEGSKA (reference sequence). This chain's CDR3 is CSASPGTGEETQYF.

CDR3 sequence: CASSIRGLTGKFNEQFF. The chain joins TRBV19 to TRBJ2-1; TCRdb names TRBD2, which stays unverified in the absence of DNA. The length of the CDR3 is 17 residues. Germline V gene sequence: CDR1 LNHDA, CDR2 SQIVND (reference sequence).

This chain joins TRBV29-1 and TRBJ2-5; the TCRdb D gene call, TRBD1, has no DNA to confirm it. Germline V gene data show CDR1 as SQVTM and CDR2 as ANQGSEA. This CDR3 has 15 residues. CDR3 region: CSVGQDRGYQETQYF. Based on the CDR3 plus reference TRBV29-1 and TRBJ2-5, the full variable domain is SAVISQKPSRDICQRGTSLTIQCQVDSQVTMMFWYRQQPGQSLTLIATANQGSEATYESGFVIDKFPISRPNLTFSTLTVSNMSPEDSSIYLCSVGQDRGYQETQYFGPGTRLLVL.

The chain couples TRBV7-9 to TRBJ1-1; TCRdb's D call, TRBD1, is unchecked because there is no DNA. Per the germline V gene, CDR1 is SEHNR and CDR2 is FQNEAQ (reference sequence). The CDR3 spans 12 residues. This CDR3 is CASSSTGPEAFF. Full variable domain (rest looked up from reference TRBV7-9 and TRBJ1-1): DTGVSQNPRHKITKRGQNVTFRCDPISEHNRLYWYRQTLGQGPEFLTYFQNEAQLEKSRLLSDRFSAERPKGSFSTLEIQRTEQGDSAMYLCASSSTGPEAFFGQGTRLTVV.

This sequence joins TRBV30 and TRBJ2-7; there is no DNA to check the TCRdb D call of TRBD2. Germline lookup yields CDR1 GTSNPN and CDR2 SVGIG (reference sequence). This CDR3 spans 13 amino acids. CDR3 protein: CASGGQSGYEQYF.

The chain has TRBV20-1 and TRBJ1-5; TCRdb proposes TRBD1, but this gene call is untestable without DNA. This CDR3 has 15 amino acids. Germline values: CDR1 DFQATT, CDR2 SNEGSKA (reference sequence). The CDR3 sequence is CSARGFAGNNQPQHF.

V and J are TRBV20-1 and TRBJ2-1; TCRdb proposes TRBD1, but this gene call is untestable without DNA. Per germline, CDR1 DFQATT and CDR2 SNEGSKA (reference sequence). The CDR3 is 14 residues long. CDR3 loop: CSAREGQSYNEQFF.

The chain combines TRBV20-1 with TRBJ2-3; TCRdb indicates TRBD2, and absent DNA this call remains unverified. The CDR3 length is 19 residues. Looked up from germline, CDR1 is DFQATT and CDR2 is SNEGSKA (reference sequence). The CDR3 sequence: CSAKYNPGLAGFRSDTQYF.

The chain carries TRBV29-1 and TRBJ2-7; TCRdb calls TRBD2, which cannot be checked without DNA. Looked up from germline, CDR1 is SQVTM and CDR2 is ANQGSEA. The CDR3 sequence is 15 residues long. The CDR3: CSVEDRRGLNYEQYF.

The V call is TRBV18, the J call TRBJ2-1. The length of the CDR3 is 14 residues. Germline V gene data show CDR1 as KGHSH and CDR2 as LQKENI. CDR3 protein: CASSLESAYNEQFF.

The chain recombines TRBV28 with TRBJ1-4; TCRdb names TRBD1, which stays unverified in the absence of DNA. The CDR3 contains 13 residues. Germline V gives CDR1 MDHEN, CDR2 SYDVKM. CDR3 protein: CANQGKHNEKLFF. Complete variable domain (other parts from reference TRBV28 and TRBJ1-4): DVKVTQSSRYLVKRTGEKVFLECVQDMDHENMFWYRQDPGLGLRLIYFSYDVKMKEKGDIPEGYSVSREKKERFSLILESASTNQTSMYLCANQGKHNEKLFFGSGTQLSVL.

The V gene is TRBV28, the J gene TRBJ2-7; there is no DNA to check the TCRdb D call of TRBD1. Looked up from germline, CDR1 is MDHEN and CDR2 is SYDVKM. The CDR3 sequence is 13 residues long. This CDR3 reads CASSPRPGYEQYF.

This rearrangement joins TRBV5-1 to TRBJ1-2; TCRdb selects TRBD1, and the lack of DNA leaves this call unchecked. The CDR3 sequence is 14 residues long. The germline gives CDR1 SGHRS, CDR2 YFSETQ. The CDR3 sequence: CASSRLGTPSDYTF.

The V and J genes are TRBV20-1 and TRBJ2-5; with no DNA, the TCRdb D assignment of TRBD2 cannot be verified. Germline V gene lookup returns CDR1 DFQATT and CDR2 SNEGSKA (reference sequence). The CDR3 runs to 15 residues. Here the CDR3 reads CSAMGLAGFAETQYF.

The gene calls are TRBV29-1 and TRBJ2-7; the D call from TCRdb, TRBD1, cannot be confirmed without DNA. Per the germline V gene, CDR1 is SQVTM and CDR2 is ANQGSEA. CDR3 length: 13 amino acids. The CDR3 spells CSAGQGGAYEQYF.

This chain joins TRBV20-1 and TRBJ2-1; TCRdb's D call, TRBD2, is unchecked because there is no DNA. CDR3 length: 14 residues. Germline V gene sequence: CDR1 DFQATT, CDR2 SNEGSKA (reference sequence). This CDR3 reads CSARGSGPYNEQFF.

CDR3 amino acids: CASSPTVGQAYEQYF. The chain carries TRBV11-2 and TRBJ2-7; the D call from TCRdb, TRBD1, cannot be confirmed without DNA. CDR3 length equals 15 residues. Germline V CDR1 and CDR2: SGHAT, FQNNGV.

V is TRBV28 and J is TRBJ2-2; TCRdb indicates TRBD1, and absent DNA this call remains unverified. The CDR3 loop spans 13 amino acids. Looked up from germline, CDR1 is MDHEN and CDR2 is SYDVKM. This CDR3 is CASPGDNTGELFF.

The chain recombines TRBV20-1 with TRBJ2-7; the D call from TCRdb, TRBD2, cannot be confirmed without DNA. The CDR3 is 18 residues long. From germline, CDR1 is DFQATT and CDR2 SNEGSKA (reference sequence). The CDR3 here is CSAKRGTSGRDPSYEQYF.

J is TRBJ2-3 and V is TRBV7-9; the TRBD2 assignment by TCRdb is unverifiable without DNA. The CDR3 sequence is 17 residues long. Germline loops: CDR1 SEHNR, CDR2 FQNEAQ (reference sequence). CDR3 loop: CASSLASWRGHTDTQYF.

The CDR3 sequence: CATSGWDGSGASTDTQYF. V usage is TRBV24-1 and J usage is TRBJ2-3; TCRdb's D call, TRBD1, is unchecked because there is no DNA. Germline V gene sequence: CDR1 KGHDR, CDR2 SFDVKD. There are 18 residues in the CDR3.

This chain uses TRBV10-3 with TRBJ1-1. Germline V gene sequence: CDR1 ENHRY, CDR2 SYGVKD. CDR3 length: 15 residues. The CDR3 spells CAISGRQDMNTEAFF.

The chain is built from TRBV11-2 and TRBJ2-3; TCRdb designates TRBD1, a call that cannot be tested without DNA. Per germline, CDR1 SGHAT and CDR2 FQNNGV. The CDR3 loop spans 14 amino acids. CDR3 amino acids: CASSFIDRGDTQYF.

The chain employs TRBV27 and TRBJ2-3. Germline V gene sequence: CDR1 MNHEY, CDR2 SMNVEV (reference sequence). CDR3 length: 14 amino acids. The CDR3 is CASSLILASDTQYF.